The sequence of this T cell receptor (beta chain) was determined in a study of prognosis after radiotherapy for stage I lung cancer. On the study more broadly: Individuals diagnosed with stage I non-small cell lung cancer underwent enrollment between 2018 and early 2019. As radiotherapy, SBRT was administered in 3 to 5 fractions with a biologically effective dose of at least 100 Gy.

V was cut by 3 bases and J by 4 bases, with 10 bases left in between. Germline V gene lookup returns CDR1 GTSNPN and CDR2 SVGIG (reference sequence). The CDR3 is made up of 14 amino acids. Genomic DNA was the source, and TCR beta CDR3 was amplified from it by two-round multiplex PCR. Primers specific to each TRBV and TRBJ gene drove first-round PCR. Via MiXCR, TCRdb re-called the multiplex PCR reads, giving one row per CDR3 protein. In the table there are around 20,000 distinct CDR3 sequences, approximately 50% of which are singletons. Study results and caveats: Stereotactic body radiation therapy was followed by a fall in unique TCR clone counts, with a median of roughly 10,000 versus 7,000. Reportedly, metastasis status was linked to differences in TRBV and TRBJ usage frequencies.

This clonotype is medium-sized (0.01 to 0.1%) in the sample. Its target is unknown. This TCR derives from a donor aged 50 or older with non-small cell lung cancer. V is TRBV30 and J is TRBJ1-6; maybe TRBD1 (6 bases). Specimen: PBMCs, collected before or after stereotactic body radiation therapy (not recorded which). The CDR3 sequence: CAWRRGDYNSPLHF. CDR3 bases: TGTGCCTGGAGGAGGGGGGATTATAATTCACCCCTCCACTTT.